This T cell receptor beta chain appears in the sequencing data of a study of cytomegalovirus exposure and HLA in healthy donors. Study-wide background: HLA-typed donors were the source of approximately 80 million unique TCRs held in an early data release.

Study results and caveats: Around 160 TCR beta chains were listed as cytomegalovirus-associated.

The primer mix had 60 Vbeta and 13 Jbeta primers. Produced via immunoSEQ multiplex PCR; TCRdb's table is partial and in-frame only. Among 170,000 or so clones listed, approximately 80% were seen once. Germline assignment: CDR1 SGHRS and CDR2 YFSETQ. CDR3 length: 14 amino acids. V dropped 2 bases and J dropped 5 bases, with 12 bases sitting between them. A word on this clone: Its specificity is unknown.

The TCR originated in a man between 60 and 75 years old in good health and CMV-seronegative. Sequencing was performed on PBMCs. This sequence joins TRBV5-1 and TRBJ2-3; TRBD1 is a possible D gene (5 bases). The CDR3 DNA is TGCGCCAGCAGCTTCGACAGCGTCAGAGATACGCAGTATTTT. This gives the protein CASSFDSVRDTQYF.